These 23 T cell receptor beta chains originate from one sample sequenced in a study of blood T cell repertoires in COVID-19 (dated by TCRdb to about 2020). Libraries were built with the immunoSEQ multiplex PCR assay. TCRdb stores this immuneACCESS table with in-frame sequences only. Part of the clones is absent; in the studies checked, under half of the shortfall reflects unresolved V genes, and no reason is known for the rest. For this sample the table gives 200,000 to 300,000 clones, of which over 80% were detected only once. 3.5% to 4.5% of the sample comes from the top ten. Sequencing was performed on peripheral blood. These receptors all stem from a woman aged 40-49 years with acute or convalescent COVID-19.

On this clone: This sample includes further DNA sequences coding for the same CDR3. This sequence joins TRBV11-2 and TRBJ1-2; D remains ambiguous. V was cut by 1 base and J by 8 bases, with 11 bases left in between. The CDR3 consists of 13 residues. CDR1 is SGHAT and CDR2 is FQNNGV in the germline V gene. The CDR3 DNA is TGTGCCAGCAGCTTAGGGTTGGCAGGCGGCTACACCTTC. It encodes CASSLGLAGGYTF.

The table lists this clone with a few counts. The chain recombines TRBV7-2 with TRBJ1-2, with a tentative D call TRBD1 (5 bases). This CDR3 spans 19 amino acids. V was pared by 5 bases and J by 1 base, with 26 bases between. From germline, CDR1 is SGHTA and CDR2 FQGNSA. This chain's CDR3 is CASSLHSYRRDLFNYGYTF. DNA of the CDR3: TGTGCCAGCAGCCTACACTCCTACAGGCGTGACCTTTTTAACTATGGCTACACCTTC.

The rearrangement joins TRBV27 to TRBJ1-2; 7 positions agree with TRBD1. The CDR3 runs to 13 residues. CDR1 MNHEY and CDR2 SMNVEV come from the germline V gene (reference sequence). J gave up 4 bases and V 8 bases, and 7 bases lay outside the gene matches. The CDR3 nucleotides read TGTGCCAGCGGCCACAGGGGCGCCTATGGCTACACCTTC. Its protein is CASGHRGAYGYTF.

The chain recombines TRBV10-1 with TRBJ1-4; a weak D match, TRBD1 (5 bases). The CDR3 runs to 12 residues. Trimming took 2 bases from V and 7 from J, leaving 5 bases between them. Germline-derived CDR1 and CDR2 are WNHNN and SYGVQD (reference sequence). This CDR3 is CASSETGEKLFF. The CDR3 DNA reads TGCGCCAGCAGTGAGACAGGTGAAAAACTGTTTTTT.

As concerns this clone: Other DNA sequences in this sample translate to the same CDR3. CDR3 amino acids: CASSATGVGTEAFF. The CDR3 coding sequence is TGTGCCAGCAGTGCCACCGGGGTGGGCACTGAAGCTTTCTTT. The V and J genes are TRBV2 and TRBJ1-1; D remains unclear. The CDR3 length is 14 residues. V lost 4 bases and J lost 4, with 13 bases in between. Per the germline V gene, CDR1 is SNHLY and CDR2 is FYNNEI.

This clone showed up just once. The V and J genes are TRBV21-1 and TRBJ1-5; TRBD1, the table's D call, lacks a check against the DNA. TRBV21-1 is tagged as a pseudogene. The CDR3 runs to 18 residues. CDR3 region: CASSKGRTGGLGNQPQHF. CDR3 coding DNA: TGTGCCAGCAGCAAAGGACGCACAGGGGGGTTGGGCAATCAGCCCCAGCATTTT.

CDR3 protein: CASSFGGGASTDTQYF. The CDR3 bases are TGTGCCAGCAGCTTTGGCGGGGGGGCCAGCACAGATACGCAGTATTTT. The rearrangement uses TRBV11-2 and TRBJ2-3, with TRBD2 identical over 9 bases. The germline V gene encodes CDR1 SGHAT and CDR2 FQNNGV. The junction had 4 bases not matched to a gene; V was cut back by 3 bases and J by 0 bases. The CDR3 is 16 residues long.

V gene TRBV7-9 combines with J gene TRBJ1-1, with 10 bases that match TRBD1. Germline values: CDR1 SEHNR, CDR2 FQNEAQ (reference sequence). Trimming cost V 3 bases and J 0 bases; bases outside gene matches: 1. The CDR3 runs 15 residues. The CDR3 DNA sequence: TGTGCCAGCAGCTTGACAGGGGGCTTGAACACTGAAGCTTTCTTT. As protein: CASSLTGGLNTEAFF. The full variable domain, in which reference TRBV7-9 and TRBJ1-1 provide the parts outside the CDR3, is DTGVSQNPRHKITKRGQNVTFRCDPISEHNRLYWYRQTLGQGPEFLTYFQNEAQLEKSRLLSDRFSAERPKGSFSTLEIQRTEQGDSAMYLCASSLTGGLNTEAFFGQGTRLTVV.

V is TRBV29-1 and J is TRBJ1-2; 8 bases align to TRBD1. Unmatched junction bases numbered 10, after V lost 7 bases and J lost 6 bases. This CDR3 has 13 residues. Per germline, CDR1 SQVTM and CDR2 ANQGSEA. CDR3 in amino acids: CSGRTGPPHGYTF. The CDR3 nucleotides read TGCAGCGGACGGACAGGGCCTCCCCATGGCTACACCTTC.

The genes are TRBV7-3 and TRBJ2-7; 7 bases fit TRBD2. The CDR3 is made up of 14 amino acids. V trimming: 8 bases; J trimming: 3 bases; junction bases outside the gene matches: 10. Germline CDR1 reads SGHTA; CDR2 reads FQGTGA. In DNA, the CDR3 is TGTGCCAGCGGACTGGCGGGGGAGGTCTACGAGCAGTACGTC. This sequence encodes CASGLAGEVYEQYV.

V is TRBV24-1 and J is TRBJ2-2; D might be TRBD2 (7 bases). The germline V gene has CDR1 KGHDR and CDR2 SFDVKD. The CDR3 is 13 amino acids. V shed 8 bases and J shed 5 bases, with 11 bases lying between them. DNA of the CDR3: TGTGCCACCATGGGGGGGCCTACCGGGGAGCTGTTTTTT. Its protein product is CATMGGPTGELFF.

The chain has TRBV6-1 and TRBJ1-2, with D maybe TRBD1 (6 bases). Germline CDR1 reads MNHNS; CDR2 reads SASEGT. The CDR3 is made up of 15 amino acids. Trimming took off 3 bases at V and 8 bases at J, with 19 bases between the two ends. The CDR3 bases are TGTGCCAGCAGTGAGTACATACAGGGAGTTCACGGCTACACCTTC. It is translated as CASSEYIQGVHGYTF.

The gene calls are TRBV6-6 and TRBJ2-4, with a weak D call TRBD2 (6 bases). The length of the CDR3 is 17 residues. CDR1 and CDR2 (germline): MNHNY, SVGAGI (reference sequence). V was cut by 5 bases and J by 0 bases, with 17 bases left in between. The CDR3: CASSLASGLTAKNIQYF. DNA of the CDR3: TGTGCCAGCAGTCTAGCGTCGGGACTGACAGCCAAAAACATTCAGTACTTC.

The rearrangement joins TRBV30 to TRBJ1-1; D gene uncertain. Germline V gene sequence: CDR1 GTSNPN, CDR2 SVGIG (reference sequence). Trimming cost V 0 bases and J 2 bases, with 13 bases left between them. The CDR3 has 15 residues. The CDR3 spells CAWSVGRLGNTEAFF. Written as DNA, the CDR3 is TGTGCCTGGAGTGTAGGGAGGTTGGGAAACACTGAAGCTTTCTTT.

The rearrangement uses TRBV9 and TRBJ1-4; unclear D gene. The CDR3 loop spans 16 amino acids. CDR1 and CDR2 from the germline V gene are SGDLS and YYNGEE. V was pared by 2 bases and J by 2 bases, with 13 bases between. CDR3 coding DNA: TGTGCCAGCAGCGTGTCCTGGGGAGGGACTAATGAAAAACTGTTTTTT. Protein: CASSVSWGGTNEKLFF.

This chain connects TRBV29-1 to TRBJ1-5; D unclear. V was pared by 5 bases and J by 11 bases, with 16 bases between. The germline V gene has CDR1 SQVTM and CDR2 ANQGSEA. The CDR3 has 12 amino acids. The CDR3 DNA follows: TGCAGCGTTCTTTCGGAACCCGGGACCCAGCATTTT. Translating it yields CSVLSEPGTQHF.

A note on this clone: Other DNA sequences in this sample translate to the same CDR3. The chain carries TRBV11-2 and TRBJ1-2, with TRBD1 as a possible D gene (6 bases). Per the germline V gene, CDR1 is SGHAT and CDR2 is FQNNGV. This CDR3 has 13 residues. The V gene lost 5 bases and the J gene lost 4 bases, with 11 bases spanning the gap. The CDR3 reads CASSSTGPYGYTF. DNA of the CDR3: TGTGCCAGCAGCAGCACAGGGCCCTATGGCTACACCTTC.

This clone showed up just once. This CDR3 reads CASSMTTGGTQYF. DNA for the CDR3: TGTGCCAGCAGCATGACGACAGGGGGGACCCAGTACTTC. The genes are TRBV7-3 and TRBJ2-5; 9 nucleotides match TRBD1. The CDR3 consists of 13 residues. Germline loops: CDR1 SGHTA, CDR2 FQGTGA. V gave up 5 bases and J gave up 7 bases; unmatched junction bases: 5.

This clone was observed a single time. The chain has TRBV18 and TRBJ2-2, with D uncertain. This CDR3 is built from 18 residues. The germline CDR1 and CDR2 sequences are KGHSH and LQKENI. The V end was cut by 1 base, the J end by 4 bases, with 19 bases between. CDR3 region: CASSPQALGGTATGELFF. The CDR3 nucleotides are TGTGCCAGCTCACCACAGGCCTTAGGCGGTACTGCCACCGGGGAGCTGTTTTTT. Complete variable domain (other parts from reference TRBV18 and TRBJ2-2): NAGVMQNPRHLVRRRGQEARLRCSPMKGHSHVYWYRQLPEEGLKFMVYLQKENIIDESGMPKERFSAEFPKEGPSILRIQQVVRGDSAAYFCASSPQALGGTATGELFFGEGSRLTVL.

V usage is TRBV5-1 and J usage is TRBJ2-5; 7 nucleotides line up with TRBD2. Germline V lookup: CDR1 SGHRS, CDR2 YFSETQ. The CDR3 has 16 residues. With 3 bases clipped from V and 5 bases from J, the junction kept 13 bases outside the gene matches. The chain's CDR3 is CASSSGGTTRLETQYF. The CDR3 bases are TGCGCCAGCAGCTCGGGCGGGACTACCCGCCTGGAGACCCAGTACTTC.

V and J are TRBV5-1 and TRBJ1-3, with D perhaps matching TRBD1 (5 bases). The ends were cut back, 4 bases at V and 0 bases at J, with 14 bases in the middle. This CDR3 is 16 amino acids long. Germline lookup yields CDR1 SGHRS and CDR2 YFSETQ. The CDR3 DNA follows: TGCGCCAGCAGCCTCGGGACGGGAGACTCTGGAAACACCATATATTTT. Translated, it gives CASSLGTGDSGNTIYF.

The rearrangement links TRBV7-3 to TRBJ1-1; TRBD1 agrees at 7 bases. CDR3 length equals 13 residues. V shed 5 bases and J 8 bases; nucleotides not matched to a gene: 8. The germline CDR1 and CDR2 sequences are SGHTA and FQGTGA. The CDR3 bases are TGTGCCAGCAGCGCTACAGGGGTCGAAGAAGCTTTCTTT. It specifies CASSATGVEEAFF.

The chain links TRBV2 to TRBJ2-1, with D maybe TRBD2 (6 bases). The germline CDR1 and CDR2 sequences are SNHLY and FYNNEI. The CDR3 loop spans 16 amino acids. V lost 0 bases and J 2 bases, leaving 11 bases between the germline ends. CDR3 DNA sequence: TGTGCCAGCAGTGAAGCAGGGACTGGGGCCTACAATGAGCAGTTCTTC. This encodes CASSEAGTGAYNEQFF.